One and the same sample provided the 4 T cell receptor beta chains below, sequenced in a study of shared clonotypes between healthy human individuals (dated by TCRdb to 2019 to 2021). Library preparation was by the immunoSEQ multiplex PCR assay. TCRdb holds this immuneACCESS table with in-frame rearrangements only. Some clones are missing; in checked studies, unresolved V genes explain under half, and the rest has no known cause. The sample yields approximately 2.3 million clones; 85% to 95% were counted once. The ten top clones hold approximately 0.4% of the sample. The sequenced sample was naive CD4+ T cells from PBMCs. The label giving this sample's cell subset or site can be read as: CD45RA+ positively selected. The source is a man aged 18 to 30 in good health. Some clones in this sample may be carry-over from other donors' samples.

As concerns this clone: At the DNA level, this CDR3 is encoded by other sequences in the same sample as well. The chain links TRBV18 to TRBJ1-4; no clear D gene. This CDR3 region has 14 residues. Germline V CDR1 and CDR2: KGHSH, LQKENI. V lost 4 bases and J lost 5, with 11 bases in between. The CDR3 is CASSLQTTNEKLFF. In nucleotides, the CDR3 is TGTGCCAGCTCACTACAGACGACGAATGAAAAACTGTTTTTT. The entire variable domain, with the rest obtained from reference TRBV18 and TRBJ1-4, is as follows: NAGVMQNPRHLVRRRGQEARLRCSPMKGHSHVYWYRQLPEEGLKFMVYLQKENIIDESGMPKERFSAEFPKEGPSILRIQQVVRGDSAAYFCASSLQTTNEKLFFGSGTQLSVL.

This clone was observed once. V gene TRBV4-3 combines with J gene TRBJ2-4; D assignment may be TRBD1 or TRBD2 (7 bases each). V gave up 1 base and J gave up 6 bases, with 16 bases separating them. This CDR3 comprises 16 residues. The germline V gene encodes CDR1 LGHNA and CDR2 YSLEER. The CDR3 reads CASSQAGGGGGNIQYF. The CDR3 DNA sequence: TGCGCCAGCAGCCAAGCCGGAGGGGGCGGGGGAAACATTCAGTACTTC.

The CDR3 spells CASSQGTSGDTQYF. The CDR3 nucleotides read TGCGCCAGCAGCCAGGGGACCTCCGGGGATACGCAGTATTTT. The chain combines TRBV4-3 with TRBJ2-3, with D perhaps being TRBD1 or TRBD2 (5 bases each). Trimming took 3 bases from V and 6 from J, leaving 13 bases between them. The CDR3 runs 14 residues. Germline V CDR1 and CDR2: LGHNA, YSLEER.

The chain carries TRBV6-1 and TRBJ1-5; TRBD1 matches at 8 bases. J was trimmed by 5 bases and V by 6 bases; bases with no gene match: 3. The germline V gene has CDR1 MNHNS and CDR2 SASEGT. The CDR3 covers 13 residues. The CDR3 DNA reads TGTGCCAGCAGCAACAGGGGGGATCAGCCCCAGCATTTT. Encoded protein: CASSNRGDQPQHF.